The 12 T cell receptor beta chains presented below share a single source sample, sequenced in a study of beta chain features in type 1 diabetes. Expressed TCRB transcripts were sequenced after all isolated RNA was converted to cDNA. Clones were read by immunoSEQ multiplex PCR, and TCRdb kept only the in-frame ones, dropping some. The table shows almost 350,000 clones, with around 7.6% occurring only once. Input material: central memory CD4+ T cells from blood. The source of these receptors is a woman aged 18 to 35 in good health.

In its sample, this clone was seen a few times. V usage is TRBV29-1 and J usage is TRBJ2-5, with 9 positions matching TRBD1. CDR3 length equals 15 residues. CDR1 is SQVTM and CDR2 is ANQGSEA in the germline V gene. The V and J ends lost 4 bases and 2 bases, in that order; junction bases with no gene match: 8. The chain's CDR3 is CSVAGTGRRQETQYF. DNA for the CDR3: TGCAGCGTTGCCGGGACAGGGAGGCGGCAAGAGACCCAGTACTTC.

This clone has only a few counts. This chain links TRBV7-2 with TRBJ2-2; D is perhaps TRBD1 or TRBD2 (5 bases each). V shed 8 bases and J shed 6 bases, with 19 bases lying between them. Looked up from germline, CDR1 is SGHTA and CDR2 is FQGNSA. The CDR3 has 15 residues. CDR3 coding DNA: TGTGCCAGCTGCAAGGGACCAGTCGCCGCCGGGGAGCTGTTTTTT. Protein product: CASCKGPVAAGELFF.

This clone turned up a few times. The V call is TRBV7-2, the J call TRBJ2-3; D unresolved. The length of the CDR3 is 13 residues. The ends were cut back, 2 bases at V and 2 bases at J, with 5 bases in the middle. Per germline, CDR1 SGHTA and CDR2 FQGNSA. In DNA, the CDR3 is TGTGCCAGCAGCTTACTTTTCACAGATACGCAGTATTTT. Translated: CASSLLFTDTQYF.

The J gene is TRBJ2-5, the V gene TRBV28; the D gene is possibly TRBD2 (6 bases). The V and J ends lost 2 bases and 2 bases respectively, with 12 bases between them. Germline CDR1 MDHEN, CDR2 SYDVKM. The CDR3 has 15 amino acids. As DNA, the CDR3 is TGTGCCAGCAGTTTAGGGGGGTTAGGACAAGAGACCCAGTACTTC. As protein: CASSLGGLGQETQYF.

This clone was seen a few times. This chain joins TRBV11-2 and TRBJ2-1; 8 bases match TRBD2. The CDR3 is 16 amino acids. Germline CDR1 reads SGHAT; CDR2 reads FQNNGV. Germline trimming cut 4 bases from V and 6 bases from J; bases unmatched to any gene: 11. As DNA, the CDR3 is TGTGCCAGCAGCTCGATTCGACTAGCGCGACGCAATGAGCAGTTCTTC. Translation gives CASSSIRLARRNEQFF.

The gene calls are TRBV27 and TRBJ2-7, with 7 bases aligning to TRBD2. The CDR3 loop spans 14 amino acids. With 6 bases clipped from V and 0 bases from J, the junction kept 5 bases outside the gene matches. The germline gives CDR1 MNHEY, CDR2 SMNVEV (reference sequence). The CDR3 loop reads CASSHASGSYEQYF. The CDR3 DNA reads TGTGCCAGCAGCCACGCTAGCGGCTCCTACGAGCAGTACTTC.

The genes are TRBV28 and TRBJ2-7; maybe TRBD1 (5 bases). Germline V CDR1 and CDR2: MDHEN, SYDVKM. Trimming shortened V by 1 base and J by 3 bases, and 13 bases separated the two germline ends. The CDR3 spans 15 residues. The CDR3 sequence is CASSLLSAGNYEQYF. The CDR3 DNA follows: TGTGCCAGCAGTTTATTATCGGCAGGGAACTACGAGCAGTACTTC.

V gene TRBV5-1 combines with J gene TRBJ2-7, with TRBD2 matching 10 bases. The J segment lost 6 bases and the V segment lost 3 bases, leaving 9 bases of the junction unmatched. The CDR3 sequence is 15 residues long. Per germline, CDR1 SGHRS and CDR2 YFSETQ. DNA of the CDR3: TGCGCCAGCAGCTATCTAGCGGGAGTCTCCGCCGAGCAGTACTTC. It translates to CASSYLAGVSAEQYF.

This clone came up a few times. The sample contains more than one DNA sequence encoding this CDR3. The chain uses TRBV18 and TRBJ1-5, with D tentatively TRBD1 (6 bases). CDR1 is KGHSH and CDR2 is LQKENI in the germline V gene. The CDR3 consists of 15 residues. The germline V and J ends were trimmed by 0 bases and 7 bases, with 13 bases remaining between them. CDR3 sequence reads: CASSPPLQGGQPQHF. The CDR3 DNA is TGTGCCAGCTCACCACCGTTACAGGGTGGCCAGCCCCAGCATTTT.

This clone was found a few times. This chain uses TRBV4-3 with TRBJ2-7; 10 nucleotides line up with TRBD1. This CDR3 is built from 15 residues. Trimming took 5 bases from V and 4 from J; bases not matched to a gene: 8. Germline V gives CDR1 LGHNA, CDR2 YSLEER. CDR3 residues: CASSTRTGGLYEQYF. In DNA form, the CDR3 reads TGCGCCAGCAGCACCCGGACAGGGGGTCTGTACGAGCAGTACTTC.

This chain links TRBV9 with TRBJ2-5; no definite D call. CDR3 length equals 12 residues. In germline, CDR1 is SGDLS, CDR2 YYNGEE. V lost 4 bases, J lost 1 base, and 5 bases lay in between. The DNA of the CDR3 is TGTGCCAGCAGCTCTTTCCAAGAGACCCAGTACTTC. This translates into CASSSFQETQYF.

This clone was seen a few times. V and J are TRBV6-1 and TRBJ2-1; D perhaps matches TRBD1 (5 bases). V was clipped by 1 base and J by 6 bases, with 16 bases between them. The CDR3 consists of 16 residues. Germline V lookup: CDR1 MNHNS, CDR2 SASEGT. The CDR3 nucleotides read TGTGCCAGCAGTGAAGTACCCAGGGTCCTCGGCAATGAGCAGTTCTTC. Translated, it gives CASSEVPRVLGNEQFF.